The T cell receptor beta chain under discussion was sequenced for a study of blood T cell repertoires in COVID-19. The assay was immunoSEQ multiplex PCR, and TCRdb's table has in-frame clones only and misses some. The data hold approximately 210,000 clones, with about 86% observed a single time. Sequenced input: peripheral blood. The sequence was obtained from a young man with active or convalescent COVID-19.

The CDR3 reads CASSPGGRLAGSRGETQYF. In nucleotides, the CDR3 is TGTGCCAGCAGCCCGGGAGGGCGACTAGCGGGATCTCGAGGAGAGACCCAGTACTTC. This rearrangement joins TRBV4-2 to TRBJ2-5; 11 nucleotides match TRBD2. This CDR3 has 19 residues. V lost 4 bases and J lost 4; bases outside the gene matches: 17. Germline V lookup: CDR1 LGHNA, CDR2 YNFKEQ.